A selection of T cell receptor beta chains follows, all from one sample in a study of post-analysis software for immune sequencing data. MiXCR, run by TCRdb on the PCR reads, gives a single entry per CDR3 protein. The repertoire consists of hundreds of thousands of distinct CDR3 sequences, with roughly 50% occurring once and the leading ten covering approximately 4.3%. Sequencing input: blood. The receptors here all came from a girl between 5 and 17 years old with multiple sclerosis. Each CDR3 is given with its conserved first and last residue. The D gene is left open where the match is weak. Not all rows give a size; the values are once, few, many and, for expanded clones, a class.

V gene: TRBV25-1
J gene: TRBJ2-6
clone size: few
D gene: -
CDR3 DNA: TGTGCCAGCAGTGATGTAAACCCCGGGACGGCTGGCTCTGGGGCCAACGTCCTGACTTTC
CDR3 protein: CASSDVNPGTAGSGANVLTF

V gene: TRBV5-1
J gene: TRBJ2-1
clone size: -
D gene: -
CDR3 DNA: TGCGCCAGCTGCTTGGTGGGGGGCCCCTCCTACAATGAGCAGTTCTTC
CDR3 protein: CASCLVGGPSYNEQFF

V gene: TRBV5-8
J gene: TRBJ1-2
clone size: few
D gene: TRBD1
CDR3 DNA: TGTGCCAGCAGCTCGGAAAGGACAGGGACGTATGGCTACACCTTC
CDR3 protein: CASSSERTGTYGYTF

V gene: TRBV7-3
J gene: TRBJ2-6
clone size: -
D gene: TRBD2
CDR3 DNA: TGTGCCAGCAGCTCAACTCCCAGCGGGAGATCTGGGGCCAACGTCCTGACTTTC
CDR3 protein: CASSSTPSGRSGANVLTF

V gene: TRBV5-1
J gene: TRBJ2-7
clone size: few
D gene: TRBD2
CDR3 DNA: TGCGCCAGCAGCACAAAGACTAGCGGGGGATCCTACGAGCAGTACTTC
CDR3 protein: CASSTKTSGGSYEQYF

V gene: TRBV5-4
J gene: TRBJ2-2
clone size: -
D gene: TRBD1
CDR3 DNA: TGTGCCAGCAGCTTCCCAACAGGGGGGATCGGGACCGGGGAGCTGTTTTTT
CDR3 protein: CASSFPTGGIGTGELFF

V gene: TRBV12-3/TRBV12-4
J gene: TRBJ2-1
clone size: many
D gene: -
CDR3 DNA: TGTGCCAGCAGCCACGGACGGAATGAGCAGTTCTTC
CDR3 protein: CASSHGRNEQFF

V gene: TRBV13
J gene: TRBJ1-1
clone size: -
D gene: -
CDR3 DNA: TGTGCCAGCAGCGCCGATGCGAACAGGGAGATGGACACTGAAGCTTTCTTT
CDR3 protein: CASSADANREMDTEAFF

V gene: TRBV14
J gene: TRBJ1-2
clone size: -
D gene: -
CDR3 DNA: TGTGCCAGCAGTCGAACCGGGACTCAAAACTATGGCTACACCTTC
CDR3 protein: CASSRTGTQNYGYTF

V gene: TRBV20-1
J gene: TRBJ2-5
clone size: -
D gene: -
CDR3 DNA: TGCAGTGCTTTCCTCCGGGACAGCGGGATTGGTGGGACCCAGTACTTC
CDR3 protein: CSAFLRDSGIGGTQYF

V gene: TRBV5-1
J gene: TRBJ2-4
clone size: -
D gene: -
CDR3 DNA: TGCGCCAGCAGCGAGGAGGTGATCTCCTACAATGAGCAGTACTTC
CDR3 protein: CASSEEVISYNEQYF

V gene: TRBV12-3/TRBV12-4
J gene: TRBJ2-5
clone size: -
D gene: -
CDR3 DNA: TGTGCCAGCAGCGAAGGGGCAGAGACCCAGTACTTC
CDR3 protein: CASSEGAETQYF

V gene: TRBV6-2/TRBV6-3
J gene: TRBJ2-7
clone size: -
D gene: -
CDR3 DNA: TGTGCCAGCAGTTACTTCTCTCACCTTTGGGGCGAGCAGTACTTC
CDR3 protein: CASSYFSHLWGEQYF

V gene: TRBV10-2
J gene: TRBJ2-1
clone size: -
D gene: -
CDR3 DNA: TGCGCCAGCACCGACGGTAACAATGAGCAGTTCTTC
CDR3 protein: CASTDGNNEQFF

V gene: TRBV7-2
J gene: TRBJ1-3
clone size: -
D gene: -
CDR3 DNA: TGTGCCAGCAGCTCCGGAAACACCATATATTTT
CDR3 protein: CASSSGNTIYF

V gene: TRBV9
J gene: TRBJ2-5
clone size: few
D gene: -
CDR3 DNA: TGTGCCAGCAGCGGGGGATTCAAGAGGGAGACCCAGTACTTC
CDR3 protein: CASSGGFKRETQYF

V gene: TRBV11-1
J gene: TRBJ2-7
clone size: few
D gene: -
CDR3 DNA: TGTGCCAGCAGCTCCATGTTGGGGAACGAGCAGTACTTC
CDR3 protein: CASSSMLGNEQYF

V gene: TRBV6-5
J gene: TRBJ2-2
clone size: -
D gene: TRBD1
CDR3 DNA: TGTACCAGCAGTTACCGATGGCCAGGGGGCGGCGGGGAGCTGTTTTTT
CDR3 protein: CTSSYRWPGGGGELFF

V gene: TRBV20-1
J gene: TRBJ1-6
clone size: -
D gene: TRBD1
CDR3 DNA: TGCAGTGCTAGAGATGGTAGGGGGCAATCACCCCTCCACTTT
CDR3 protein: CSARDGRGQSPLHF

V gene: TRBV6-6
J gene: TRBJ2-1
clone size: -
D gene: -
CDR3 DNA: TGTGCCAGCAGTTGGGACACCTTACCCGGACTAGTCAATGAGCAGTTCTTC
CDR3 protein: CASSWDTLPGLVNEQFF

V gene: TRBV5-1
J gene: TRBJ2-7
clone size: -
D gene: -
CDR3 DNA: TGCGCCAGCAGCTCTGCTCCTGCCGGGGAGCAGTACTTC
CDR3 protein: CASSSAPAGEQYF

V gene: TRBV3-1
J gene: TRBJ2-7
clone size: -
D gene: -
CDR3 DNA: TGTGCCAGCAGCCAAGAAGGTACAGGCAACGAGCAGTACTTC
CDR3 protein: CASSQEGTGNEQYF

V gene: TRBV7-2
J gene: TRBJ2-1
clone size: -
D gene: -
CDR3 DNA: TGTGCCAGCAGCCTACACCCCTACAATGAGCAGTTCTTC
CDR3 protein: CASSLHPYNEQFF

V gene: TRBV6-5
J gene: TRBJ2-1
clone size: few
D gene: TRBD2
CDR3 DNA: TGTGCCAGCAGTTATAGCGGGGGGAATTTCGATGAGCAGTTCTTC
CDR3 protein: CASSYSGGNFDEQFF

V gene: TRBV6-5
J gene: TRBJ1-2
clone size: -
D gene: -
CDR3 DNA: TGTGCCAGCAGTCCGACCTATTCGGGTGGCTACACCTTC
CDR3 protein: CASSPTYSGGYTF

V gene: TRBV30
J gene: TRBJ1-2
clone size: few
D gene: TRBD1
CDR3 DNA: TGTGCCTGGCGGACAGGGGGCTATGGCTACACCTTC
CDR3 protein: CAWRTGGYGYTF

V gene: TRBV5-1
J gene: TRBJ2-7
clone size: few
D gene: -
CDR3 DNA: TGCGCCAGCAGGTTAGAAGGGGTCCATTTGTACGAGCAGTACTTC
CDR3 protein: CASRLEGVHLYEQYF

V gene: TRBV20-1
J gene: TRBJ2-7
clone size: -
D gene: TRBD2
CDR3 DNA: TGCAGTGCTACAAGACTAGCGGGGGACGAGCAGTACTTC
CDR3 protein: CSATRLAGDEQYF

V gene: TRBV5-1
J gene: TRBJ1-2
clone size: -
D gene: -
CDR3 DNA: TGCGCCAGCAGCTTGGCCCTCGGCGGATCTAACTATGGCTACACCTTC
CDR3 protein: CASSLALGGSNYGYTF

V gene: TRBV29-1
J gene: TRBJ2-3
clone size: -
D gene: -
CDR3 DNA: TGCAGCGTATCATGGAGAGATACGCAGTATTTT
CDR3 protein: CSVSWRDTQYF

V gene: TRBV20-1
J gene: TRBJ2-3
clone size: -
D gene: -
CDR3 DNA: TGCAGTGCTAGCCCCCTCTCTTCCACAGATACGCAGTATTTT
CDR3 protein: CSASPLSSTDTQYF

V gene: TRBV29-1
J gene: TRBJ2-7
clone size: few
D gene: TRBD1
CDR3 DNA: TGCAGCGTTGGTGGTGGGACAGGTCCCTACGAGCAGTACTTC
CDR3 protein: CSVGGGTGPYEQYF

V gene: TRBV10-3
J gene: TRBJ2-7
clone size: -
D gene: -
CDR3 DNA: TGTGCCATCAGGAGGGACCCGAGCTACGAGCAGTACTTC
CDR3 protein: CAIRRDPSYEQYF

V gene: TRBV4-1
J gene: TRBJ1-2
clone size: many
D gene: TRBD1
CDR3 DNA: TGCGCCAGCAGCCAAGACAGGGGGCGCGATGGCTACACCTTC
CDR3 protein: CASSQDRGRDGYTF

V gene: TRBV7-2
J gene: TRBJ2-3
clone size: -
D gene: TRBD2
CDR3 DNA: TGTGCCAGCAGCCTGTCTGGGGGGGGTGAGTATTTT
CDR3 protein: CASSLSGGGEYF

V gene: TRBV14
J gene: TRBJ2-6
clone size: -
D gene: -
CDR3 DNA: TGTGCCAGCAGCCAATTGGGACCGGGGGCCGGGGCCAACGTCCTGACTTTC
CDR3 protein: CASSQLGPGAGANVLTF

V gene: TRBV20-1
J gene: TRBJ2-1
clone size: few
D gene: -
CDR3 DNA: TGCAGTGCCAGGCGGTCTACCAACAATGAGCAGTTCTTC
CDR3 protein: CSARRSTNNEQFF

V gene: TRBV20-1
J gene: TRBJ2-7
clone size: few
D gene: TRBD2
CDR3 DNA: TGCAGTGCTAGGATACCACAGCGGGAACGCAACGAGCAGTACTTC
CDR3 protein: CSARIPQRERNEQYF

V gene: TRBV2
J gene: TRBJ2-7
clone size: -
D gene: -
CDR3 DNA: TGTGCCAGCAAGGAGATTAAGAGTGGCCAGTACTTC
CDR3 protein: CASKEIKSGQYF

V gene: TRBV5-1
J gene: TRBJ2-3
clone size: -
D gene: -
CDR3 DNA: TGCGCCAGCAGCTTGGTAAGGGACCGCACAGATACGCAGTATTTT
CDR3 protein: CASSLVRDRTDTQYF

V gene: TRBV7-3
J gene: TRBJ2-5
clone size: -
D gene: TRBD2
CDR3 DNA: TGTGCCAGCAGTAAGGAGGCCGGGACTAGCGGGCCCCAGGGAGAGACCCAGTACTTC
CDR3 protein: CASSKEAGTSGPQGETQYF

V gene: TRBV4-2
J gene: TRBJ1-2
clone size: few
D gene: TRBD1
CDR3 DNA: TGTGCCAGCAGCCAAAGTACAGGGGATGGCTACACCTTC
CDR3 protein: CASSQSTGDGYTF

V gene: TRBV29-1
J gene: TRBJ1-1
clone size: -
D gene: -
CDR3 DNA: TGCAGCGCCCTTGGGTTTGGAGGGAACACTGAAGCTTTCTTT
CDR3 protein: CSALGFGGNTEAFF

V gene: TRBV29-1
J gene: TRBJ1-1
clone size: -
D gene: -
CDR3 DNA: TGCAGCGTCGGATCCCTGATCCACACTGAAGCTTTCTTT
CDR3 protein: CSVGSLIHTEAFF

V gene: TRBV20-1
J gene: TRBJ2-7
clone size: few
D gene: TRBD1
CDR3 DNA: TGCAGTGCTACCCGGGGAACGGACAGGTCCTACGAGCAGTACTTC
CDR3 protein: CSATRGTDRSYEQYF